The 2 T cell receptor beta chains below come from one sample, sequenced in a study of blood T cell repertoires in COVID-19. Sequenced by immunoSEQ multiplex PCR; TCRdb stores in-frame clones only, minus some. The data show 85,000 to 110,000 clones, around 88% seen once. Sequencing was performed on peripheral blood. All receptors derive from a human donor in a cohort sampled during active COVID-19.

The V and J genes are TRBV5-4 and TRBJ2-3; 7 nucleotides align to TRBD2. Germline assignment: CDR1 SGHNT and CDR2 YYREEE (reference sequence). V gave up 5 bases and J gave up 11 bases; unmatched junction bases: 20. The length of the CDR3 is 16 residues. The CDR3 coding sequence is TGTGCCAGCAGTTCCGGTGGTAGCGGGTCATTGGGGGGGCAGTATTTT. As protein: CASSSGGSGSLGGQYF. Full variable domain (remainder filled in from reference TRBV5-4 and TRBJ2-3): ETGVTQSPTHLIKTRGQQVTLRCSSQSGHNTVSWYQQALGQGPQFIFQYYREEENGRGNFPPRFSGLQFPNYSSELNVNALELDDSALYLCASSSGGSGSLGGQYFGPGTRLTVL.

V usage is TRBV30 and J usage is TRBJ2-1, with TRBD1 matching over 11 bases. The junction had 14 bases not matched to a gene; V was cut back by 1 base and J by 15 bases. Germline V gene sequence: CDR1 GTSNPN, CDR2 SVGIG (reference sequence). CDR3 length equals 15 residues. The CDR3 loop reads CAWSGHSGQGGVVFF. CDR3 coding DNA: TGTGCCTGGAGTGGTCACTCGGGACAGGGGGGGGTGGTGTTCTTC.